This TCR beta chain was sequenced for a study of T cells in Graves' hyperthyroidism and ophthalmopathy. The V end was cut by 3 bases, the J end by 7 bases, with 12 bases between. The CDR3 loop spans 13 amino acids. This clonotype has ten or more counts. Amplified regions were TCR beta CDR3 sequences from RNA transcripts. The study used the HTBI primer set for a first-round RT-PCR of the TCR CDR3. TCRdb recomputed calls from the multiplex PCR reads with MiXCR, one row per CDR3 protein. Among around 420,000 distinct CDR3 sequences listed, approximately 15% were seen once. These patients, aged 18 to 65, had recently diagnosed hyperthyroidism lasting under 2 months. Diagnostic decisions used clinical symptoms, serum thyroxine and TRAb, thyroid ultrasound and orbital computed tomography. The source of the PBMCs was less than 12 ml of fresh peripheral blood.

The sequencing sample was made of blood. The origin of this receptor is a woman aged 18-30 years with Graves' hyperthyroidism. The chain employs TRBV12-3 or TRBV12-4 and TRBJ2-5; tentatively, D is TRBD1 or TRBD2 (5 bases each). CDR3 residues: CASSFSGTRTQYF. CDR3 bases: TGTGCCAGCAGTTTTTCAGGGACCAGGACCCAGTACTTC.